This T cell receptor beta chain comes out of a study of technical replicates of blood from a handful of donors. TCRdb's table, derived via immunoSEQ multiplex PCR, lists solely in-frame clones and lacks some. The data show under 45,000 clones, about 96% seen once. This CDR3 comprises 14 residues. The germline V gene encodes CDR1 LNHDA and CDR2 SQIVND (reference sequence). V was clipped by 5 bases and J by 2 bases; unmatched bases: 3. This receptor was identified in a human donor in good health. Sequenced sample: T cells isolated from PBMCs. V is TRBV19 and J is TRBJ1-5; 7 bases fit TRBD1. The DNA of the CDR3 is TGTGCCAGTAGTCCCGGACAGGGCAATCAGCCCCAGCATTTT. Translation: CASSPGQGNQPQHF.